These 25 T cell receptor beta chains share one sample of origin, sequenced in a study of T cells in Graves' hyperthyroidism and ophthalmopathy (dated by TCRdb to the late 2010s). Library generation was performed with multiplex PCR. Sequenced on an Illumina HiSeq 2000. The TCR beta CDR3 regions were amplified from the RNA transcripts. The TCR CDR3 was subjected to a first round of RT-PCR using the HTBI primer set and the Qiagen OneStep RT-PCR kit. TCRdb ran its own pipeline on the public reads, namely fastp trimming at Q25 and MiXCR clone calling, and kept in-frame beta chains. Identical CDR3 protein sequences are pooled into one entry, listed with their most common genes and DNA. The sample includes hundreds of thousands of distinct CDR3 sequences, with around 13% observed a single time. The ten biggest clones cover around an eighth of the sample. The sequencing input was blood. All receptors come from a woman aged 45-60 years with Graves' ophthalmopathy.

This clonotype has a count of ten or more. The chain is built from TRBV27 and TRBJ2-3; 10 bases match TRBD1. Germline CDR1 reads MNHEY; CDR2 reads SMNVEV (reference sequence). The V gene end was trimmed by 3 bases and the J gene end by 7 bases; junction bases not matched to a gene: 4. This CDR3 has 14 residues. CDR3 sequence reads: CASSLGTGEYTQYF. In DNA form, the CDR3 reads TGTGCCAGCAGTTTGGGGACAGGGGAATATACGCAGTATTTT.

The CDR3 sequence is CASSLNPGTGGLGTEAFF. CDR3 sequence (DNA): TGTGCCAGCAGCTTGAACCCCGGGACAGGGGGCTTGGGCACTGAAGCTTTCTTT. This chain uses TRBV7-2 with TRBJ1-1; TRBD1 matches at 12 bases. Per germline, CDR1 SGHTA and CDR2 FQGNSA. The V segment lost 3 bases and the J segment 4 bases; nucleotides outside the gene matches: 12. CDR3 size: 18 residues.

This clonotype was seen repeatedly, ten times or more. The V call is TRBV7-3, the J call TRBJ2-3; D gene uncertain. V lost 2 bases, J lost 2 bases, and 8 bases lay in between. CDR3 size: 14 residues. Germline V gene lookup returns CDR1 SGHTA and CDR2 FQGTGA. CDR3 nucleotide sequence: TGTGCCAGCAGCTTAGAGGCCGTCACAGATACGCAGTATTTT. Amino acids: CASSLEAVTDTQYF.

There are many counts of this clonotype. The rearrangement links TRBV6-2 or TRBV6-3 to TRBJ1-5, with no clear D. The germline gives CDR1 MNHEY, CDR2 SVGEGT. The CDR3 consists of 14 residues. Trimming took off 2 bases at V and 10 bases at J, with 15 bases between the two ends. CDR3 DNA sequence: TGTGCCAGCAGTTACGGCGGCGGGGATCGTCCCCAGCATTTT. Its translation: CASSYGGGDRPQHF.

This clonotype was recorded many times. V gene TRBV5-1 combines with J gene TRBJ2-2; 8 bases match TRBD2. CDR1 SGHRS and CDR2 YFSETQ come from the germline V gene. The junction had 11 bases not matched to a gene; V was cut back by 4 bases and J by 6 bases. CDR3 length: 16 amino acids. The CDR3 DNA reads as TGCGCCAGCAGCGGGGGACTAGGCCCTCTAGCCGGGGAGCTGTTTTTT. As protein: CASSGGLGPLAGELFF. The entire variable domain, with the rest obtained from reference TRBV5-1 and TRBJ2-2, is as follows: KAGVTQTPRYLIKTRGQQVTLSCSPISGHRSVSWYQQTPGQGLQFLFEYFSETQRNKGNFPGRFSGRQFSNSRSEMNVSTLELGDSALYLCASSGGLGPLAGELFFGEGSRLTVL.

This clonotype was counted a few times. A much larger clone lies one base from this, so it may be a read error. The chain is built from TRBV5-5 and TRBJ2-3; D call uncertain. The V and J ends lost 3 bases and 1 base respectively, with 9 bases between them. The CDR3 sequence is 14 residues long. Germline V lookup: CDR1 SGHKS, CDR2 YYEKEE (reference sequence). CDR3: CASSSWTCTDTQYF. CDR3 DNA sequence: TGTGCCAGCAGCTCCTGGACCTGCACAGATACGCAGTATTTT.

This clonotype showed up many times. CDR3 DNA: TGTGCCAGCAGCCCCGACAGGGGAGGGGGCTACACCTTC. Translation: CASSPDRGGGYTF. The chain links TRBV11-2 to TRBJ1-2; 8 nucleotides match TRBD1. Germline CDR1 SGHAT, CDR2 FQNNGV. Trimming removed 5 bases from V and 8 bases from J; junction bases left unmatched: 7. This CDR3 region has 13 residues.

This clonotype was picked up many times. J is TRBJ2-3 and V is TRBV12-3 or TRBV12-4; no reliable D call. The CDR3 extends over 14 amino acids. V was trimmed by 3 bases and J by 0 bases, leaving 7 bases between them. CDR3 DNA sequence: TGTGCCAGCAGTTTTCGGGTTAGCACAGATACGCAGTATTTT. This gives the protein CASSFRVSTDTQYF.

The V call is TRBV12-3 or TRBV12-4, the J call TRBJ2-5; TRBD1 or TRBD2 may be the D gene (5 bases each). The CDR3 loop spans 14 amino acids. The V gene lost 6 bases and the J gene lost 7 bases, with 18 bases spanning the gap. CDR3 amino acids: CASSLDRGWGTQYF. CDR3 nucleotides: TGTGCCAGCAGCCTAGACAGAGGGTGGGGGACCCAGTACTTC.

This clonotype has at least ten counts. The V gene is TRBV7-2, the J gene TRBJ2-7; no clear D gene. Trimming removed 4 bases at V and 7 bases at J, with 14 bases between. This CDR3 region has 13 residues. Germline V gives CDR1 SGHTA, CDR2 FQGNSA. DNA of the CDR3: TGTGCCAGCAGCTATAGTAGTGCTCCGGAGCAGTACTTC. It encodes CASSYSSAPEQYF. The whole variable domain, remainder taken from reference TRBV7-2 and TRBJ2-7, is GAGVSQSPSNKVTEKGKDVELRCDPISGHTALYWYRQSLGQGLEFLIYFQGNSAPDKSGLPSDRFSAERTGGSVSTLTIQRTQQEDSAVYLCASSYSSAPEQYFGPGTRLTVT.

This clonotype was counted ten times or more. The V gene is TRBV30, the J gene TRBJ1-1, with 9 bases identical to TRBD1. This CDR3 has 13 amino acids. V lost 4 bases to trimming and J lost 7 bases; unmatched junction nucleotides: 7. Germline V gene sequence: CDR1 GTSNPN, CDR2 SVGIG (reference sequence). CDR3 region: CAWNLQGAGEAFF. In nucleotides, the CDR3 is TGTGCCTGGAACCTACAGGGGGCCGGTGAAGCTTTCTTT.

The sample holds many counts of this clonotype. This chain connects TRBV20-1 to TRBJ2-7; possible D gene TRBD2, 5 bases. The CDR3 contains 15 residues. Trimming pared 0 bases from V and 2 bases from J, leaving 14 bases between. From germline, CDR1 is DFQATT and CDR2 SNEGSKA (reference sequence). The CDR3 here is CSARDRLRLTYEQYF. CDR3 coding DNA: TGCAGTGCTAGAGATCGGCTGCGACTAACCTACGAGCAGTACTTC.

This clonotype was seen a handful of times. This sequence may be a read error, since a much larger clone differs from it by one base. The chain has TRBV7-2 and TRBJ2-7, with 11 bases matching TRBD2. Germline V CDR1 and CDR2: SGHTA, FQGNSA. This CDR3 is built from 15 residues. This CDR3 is CASRFGTSGSYERYF. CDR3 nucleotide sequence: TGTGCCAGCAGATTTGGGACTAGCGGATCCTACGAGCGGTACTTC.

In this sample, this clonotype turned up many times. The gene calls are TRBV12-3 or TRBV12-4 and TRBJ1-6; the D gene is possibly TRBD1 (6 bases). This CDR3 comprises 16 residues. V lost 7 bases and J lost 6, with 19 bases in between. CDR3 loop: CASTPSVGGPNSPLHF. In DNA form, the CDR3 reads TGTGCCAGCACTCCCAGCGTCGGGGGGCCTAATTCACCCCTCCACTTT.

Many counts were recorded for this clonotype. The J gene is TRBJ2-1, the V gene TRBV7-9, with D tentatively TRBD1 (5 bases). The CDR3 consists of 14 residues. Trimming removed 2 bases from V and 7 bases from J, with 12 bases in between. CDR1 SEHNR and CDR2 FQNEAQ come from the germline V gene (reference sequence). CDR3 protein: CASSLYAAGNEQFF. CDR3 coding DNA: TGTGCCAGCAGCTTATACGCGGCAGGGAATGAGCAGTTCTTC.

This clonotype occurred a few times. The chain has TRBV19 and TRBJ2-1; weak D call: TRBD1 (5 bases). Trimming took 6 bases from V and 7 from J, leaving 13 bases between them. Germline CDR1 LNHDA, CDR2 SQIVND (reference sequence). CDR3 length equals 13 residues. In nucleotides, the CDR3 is TGTGCCAGTAGCAACGGCAGGGCGAATGAGCAGTTCTTC. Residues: CASSNGRANEQFF.

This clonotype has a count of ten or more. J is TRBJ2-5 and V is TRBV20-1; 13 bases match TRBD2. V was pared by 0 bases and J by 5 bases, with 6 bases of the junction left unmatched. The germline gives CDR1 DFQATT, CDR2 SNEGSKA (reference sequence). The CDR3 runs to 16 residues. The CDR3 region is CSARDRLAGGGETQYF. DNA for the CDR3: TGCAGTGCTAGAGATCGACTAGCGGGAGGTGGTGAGACCCAGTACTTC.

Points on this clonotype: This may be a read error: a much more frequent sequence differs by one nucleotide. CDR3 protein: CASSSGQGRSPLHF. The CDR3 bases are TGTGCCAGCAGCTCGGGACAGGGGAGATCACCCCTCCACTTT. The chain has TRBV11-2 and TRBJ1-6; 10 bases align to TRBD1. The V segment lost 4 bases and the J segment 10 bases; nucleotides outside the gene matches: 4. Germline assignment: CDR1 SGHAT and CDR2 FQNNGV. This CDR3 comprises 14 residues.

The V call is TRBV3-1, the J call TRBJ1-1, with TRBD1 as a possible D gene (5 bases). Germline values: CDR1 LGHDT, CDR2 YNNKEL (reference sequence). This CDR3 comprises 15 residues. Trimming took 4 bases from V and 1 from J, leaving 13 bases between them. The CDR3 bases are TGTGCCAGCAGCCTCCCTGCGGGGGAGAACACTGAAGCTTTCTTT. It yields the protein CASSLPAGENTEAFF.

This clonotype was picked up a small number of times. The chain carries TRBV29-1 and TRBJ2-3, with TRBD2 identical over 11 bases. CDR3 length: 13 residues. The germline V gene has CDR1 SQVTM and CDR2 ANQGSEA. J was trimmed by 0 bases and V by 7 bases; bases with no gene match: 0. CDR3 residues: CSGTSGSTDTQYF. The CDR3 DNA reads TGCAGCGGGACTAGCGGGAGCACAGATACGCAGTATTTT.

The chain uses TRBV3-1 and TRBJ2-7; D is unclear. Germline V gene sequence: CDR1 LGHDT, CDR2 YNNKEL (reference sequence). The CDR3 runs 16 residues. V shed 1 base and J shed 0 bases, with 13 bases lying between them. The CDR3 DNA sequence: TGTGCCAGCAGCCAAGCTTCCAAACCGTACTCCTACGAGCAGTACTTC. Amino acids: CASSQASKPYSYEQYF.

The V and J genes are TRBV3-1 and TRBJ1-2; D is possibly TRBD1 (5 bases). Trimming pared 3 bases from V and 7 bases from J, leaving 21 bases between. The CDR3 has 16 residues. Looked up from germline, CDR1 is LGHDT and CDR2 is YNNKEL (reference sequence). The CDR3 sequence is CASSQSDVSRVAGYTF. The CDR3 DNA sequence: TGTGCCAGCAGCCAGTCCGACGTTTCCAGGGTGGCTGGCTACACCTTC. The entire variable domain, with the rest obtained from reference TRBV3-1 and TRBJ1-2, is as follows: DTAVSQTPKYLVTQMGNDKSIKCEQNLGHDTMYWYKQDSKKFLKIMFSYNNKELIINETVPNRFSPKSPDKAHLNLHINSLELGDSAVYFCASSQSDVSRVAGYTFGSGTRLTVV.

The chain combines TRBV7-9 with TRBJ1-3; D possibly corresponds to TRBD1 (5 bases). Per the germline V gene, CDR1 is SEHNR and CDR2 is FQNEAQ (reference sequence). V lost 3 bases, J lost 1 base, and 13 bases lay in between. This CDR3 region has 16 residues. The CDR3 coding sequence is TGTGCCAGCAGCTTCCGACAGCCAAGGTCTGGAAACACCATATATTTT. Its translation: CASSFRQPRSGNTIYF. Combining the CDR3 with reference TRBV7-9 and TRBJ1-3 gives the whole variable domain DTGVSQNPRHKITKRGQNVTFRCDPISEHNRLYWYRQTLGQGPEFLTYFQNEAQLEKSRLLSDRFSAERPKGSFSTLEIQRTEQGDSAMYLCASSFRQPRSGNTIYFGEGSWLTVV.

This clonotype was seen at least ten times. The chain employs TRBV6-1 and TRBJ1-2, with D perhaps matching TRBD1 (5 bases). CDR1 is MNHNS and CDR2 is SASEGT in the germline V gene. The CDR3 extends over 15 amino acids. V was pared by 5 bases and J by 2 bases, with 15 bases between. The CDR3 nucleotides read TGTGCCAGCAGTCGACGGACGGGACCGAACTATGGCTACACCTTC. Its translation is CASSRRTGPNYGYTF.

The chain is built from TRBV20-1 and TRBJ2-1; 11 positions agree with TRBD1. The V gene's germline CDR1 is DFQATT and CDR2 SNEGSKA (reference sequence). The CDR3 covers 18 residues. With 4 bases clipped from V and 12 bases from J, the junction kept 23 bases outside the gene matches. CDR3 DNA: TGCAGTGCTACCATCCTAGACGCCGGGACAGGGGGTCTTTTAGGGCAGTTCTTC. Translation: CSATILDAGTGGLLGQFF.